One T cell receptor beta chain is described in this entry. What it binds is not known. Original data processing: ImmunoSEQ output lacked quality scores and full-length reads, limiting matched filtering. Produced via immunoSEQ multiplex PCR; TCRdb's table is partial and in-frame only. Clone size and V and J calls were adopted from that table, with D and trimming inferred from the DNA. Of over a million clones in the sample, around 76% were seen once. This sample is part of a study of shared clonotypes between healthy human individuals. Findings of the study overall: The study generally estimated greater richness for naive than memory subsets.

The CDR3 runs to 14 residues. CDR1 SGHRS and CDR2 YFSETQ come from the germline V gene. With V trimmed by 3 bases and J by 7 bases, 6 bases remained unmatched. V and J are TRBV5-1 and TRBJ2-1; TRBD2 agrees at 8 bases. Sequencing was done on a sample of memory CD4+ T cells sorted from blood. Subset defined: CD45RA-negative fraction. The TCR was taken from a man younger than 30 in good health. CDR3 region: CASSSGGALNEQFF. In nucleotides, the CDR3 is TGCGCCAGCAGCTCCGGGGGGGCCTTGAATGAGCAGTTCTTC. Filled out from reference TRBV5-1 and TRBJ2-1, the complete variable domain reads KAGVTQTPRYLIKTRGQQVTLSCSPISGHRSVSWYQQTPGQGLQFLFEYFSETQRNKGNFPGRFSGRQFSNSRSEMNVSTLELGDSALYLCASSSGGALNEQFFGPGTRLTVL.